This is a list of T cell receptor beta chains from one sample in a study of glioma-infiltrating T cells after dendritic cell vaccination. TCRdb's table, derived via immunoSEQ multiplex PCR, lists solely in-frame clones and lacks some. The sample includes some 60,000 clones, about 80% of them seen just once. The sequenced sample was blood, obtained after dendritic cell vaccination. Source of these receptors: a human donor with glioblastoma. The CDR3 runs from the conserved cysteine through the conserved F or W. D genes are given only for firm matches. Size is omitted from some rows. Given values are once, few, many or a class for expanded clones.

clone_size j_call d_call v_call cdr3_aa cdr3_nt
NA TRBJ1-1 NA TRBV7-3 CASSLRGGLNTEAFF TGTGCCAGCAGCTTACGAGGGGGACTGAACACTGAAGCTTTCTTT
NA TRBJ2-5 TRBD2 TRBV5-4 CASSRTSGGRGTQYF TGTGCCAGCAGCCGAACTAGCGGGGGACGTGGGACCCAGTACTTC
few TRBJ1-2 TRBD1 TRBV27 CASSWDRDYGYTF TGTGCCAGCAGTTGGGACAGGGACTATGGCTACACCTTC
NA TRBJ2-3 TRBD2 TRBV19 CASISGSTDTQYF TGTGCCAGTATTAGCGGGAGCACAGATACGCAGTATTTT
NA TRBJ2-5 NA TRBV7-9 CASSLGYETPGGYF TGTGCCAGCAGCTTAGGATACGAGACTCCAGGAGGGTACTTC
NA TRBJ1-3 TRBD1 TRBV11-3 CASSSDRVGNTIYF TGTGCCAGCAGCTCTGACAGGGTTGGAAACACCATATATTTT
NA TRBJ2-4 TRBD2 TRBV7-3 CASSASGGEGAKNIQYF TGTGCCAGCAGCGCCAGCGGGGGGGAAGGAGCCAAAAACATTCAGTACTTC
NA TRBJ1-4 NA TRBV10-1 CASSESSGRGSGYTNEKLFF TGCGCCAGCAGTGAGTCGTCAGGGAGGGGGTCAGGTTACACTAATGAAAAACTGTTTTTT
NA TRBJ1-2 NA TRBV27 CASSPYLAEDRDYGYTF TGTGCCAGCAGTCCCTACTTAGCTGAGGATCGGGACTATGGCTACACCTTC
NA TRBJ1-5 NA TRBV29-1 CSVGDLRGGPQHF TGCAGCGTTGGGGATCTTAGGGGGGGGCCCCAGCATTTT
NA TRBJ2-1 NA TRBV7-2 CASSFQVRVKNEQFF TGTGCCAGCAGCTTTCAGGTCAGGGTGAAAAATGAGCAGTTCTTC
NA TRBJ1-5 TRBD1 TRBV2 CASRDRGWVQPQHF TGTGCCAGCAGGGACAGGGGGTGGGTTCAGCCCCAGCATTTT
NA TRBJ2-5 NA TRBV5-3 CARSLGAPERTQYF TGTGCCAGAAGCTTGGGGGCGCCCGAGAGGACCCAGTACTTC
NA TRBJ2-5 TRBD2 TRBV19 CASSIGTSGGQETQYF TGTGCCAGTAGTATTGGGACTAGCGGGGGACAAGAGACCCAGTACTTC
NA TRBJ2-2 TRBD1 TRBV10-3 CAISDGTVNTGELFF TGTGCCATCAGTGATGGGACAGTGAACACCGGGGAGCTGTTTTTT
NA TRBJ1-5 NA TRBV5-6 CASSLGRGGQPQHF TGTGCCAGCAGCCTGGGTAGGGGCGGACAGCCCCAGCATTTT
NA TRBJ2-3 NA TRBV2 CASSEEAGSGGTDTQYF TGTGCCAGCAGTGAAGAGGCCGGGTCAGGGGGCACAGATACGCAGTATTTT
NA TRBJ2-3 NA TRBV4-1 CASSRGSHTDTQYF TGCGCCAGCAGCCGAGGGTCACACACAGATACGCAGTATTTT
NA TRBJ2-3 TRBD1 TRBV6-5 CASSSQGASTDTQYF TGTGCCAGCAGTTCGCAGGGGGCTAGCACAGATACGCAGTATTTT
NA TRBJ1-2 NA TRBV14 CASSHVRGRDYGYTF TGTGCCAGCAGCCATGTCAGGGGTCGAGACTATGGCTACACCTTC